Shown below are 3 T cell receptor beta chains from a single sample sequenced in a study of OX40 agonist ivuxolimab in advanced cancers. Repertoires were generated with immunoSEQ multiplex PCR, while TCRdb's copy carries only in-frame clones and drops some. The sample consists of about 50,000 clones, 85% to 90% of them appearing once. The starting material was CD4+ or CD8+ T cells sorted from blood, obtained in a trial of the OX40 agonist ivuxolimab. These TCRs come from an adult with an advanced solid tumor such as melanoma, head and neck, liver or kidney cancer.

The V gene is TRBV12-5, the J gene TRBJ2-7; 8 nucleotides match TRBD2. Germline V gene data show CDR1 as LGHNT and CDR2 as FRNRAP. The trim removed 2 bases at V and 7 bases at J, leaving 4 bases unmatched. CDR3 size: 13 residues. The CDR3 coding sequence is TGTGCTAGTGGTTTGCGTGCGGGGGGAGAGCAGTACTTC. This encodes CASGLRAGGEQYF.

This clone was picked up one time. The chain's CDR3 is CASSSPPESYEQYF. For the CDR3, the DNA is TGTGCCAGCAGTTCCCCTCCAGAATCCTACGAGCAGTACTTC. The chain uses TRBV27 and TRBJ2-7; D uncertain. The CDR3 spans 14 residues. Germline assignment: CDR1 MNHEY and CDR2 SMNVEV (reference sequence). V was trimmed by 4 bases and J by 1 base, leaving 11 bases between them.

CDR3 DNA: TGTGCCAGCAGCTTTGCTGGGGCCAACGTCCTGACTTTC. It yields the protein CASSFAGANVLTF. This chain connects TRBV7-3 to TRBJ2-6, with D hard to call. V was clipped by 3 bases and J by 2 bases, with 2 bases between them. This CDR3 spans 13 amino acids. Germline-derived CDR1 and CDR2 are SGHTA and FQGTGA.